The 22 T cell receptor beta chains below all came from one sample that was sequenced in a study of Graves' ophthalmopathy and Graves' hyperthyroidism. Scientists amplified the TCR beta CDR3 regions from RNA transcripts. HTBI primers were used in a first-round RT-PCR, which preceded a second-round multiplex PCR. TCRdb reanalysed the multiplex PCR reads using MiXCR and keeps one entry per CDR3 protein. The sample has about 740,000 distinct CDR3 sequences, roughly 40% seen once. Material for sequencing was peripheral blood. The receptors stem from an adult man with Graves' ophthalmopathy.

The chain has TRBV19 and TRBJ1-1; no reliable D call. The CDR3 loop spans 13 amino acids. Per germline, CDR1 LNHDA and CDR2 SQIVND (reference sequence). V dropped 4 bases and J dropped 8 bases, with 14 bases sitting between them. For the CDR3, the DNA is TGTGCCAGTAGTACAACGGACCTGATAGAAGCTTTCTTT. This sequence encodes CASSTTDLIEAFF.

This rearrangement joins TRBV7-3 to TRBJ2-2; D is uncertain. CDR1 and CDR2 (germline): SGHTA, FQGTGA. This CDR3 region has 13 residues. The ends were cut back, 5 bases at V and 6 bases at J, with 10 bases in the middle. The CDR3 DNA reads as TGTGCCAGCAGCCCCGATTTGGCCGGGGAGCTGTTTTTT. This codes for CASSPDLAGELFF.

This clonotype appeared a single time. The chain recombines TRBV25-1 with TRBJ2-2, with 10 bases that match TRBD1. J was trimmed by 2 bases and V by 8 bases; bases with no gene match: 5. The CDR3 is made up of 15 amino acids. Germline values: CDR1 MGHDK, CDR2 SYGVNS. The CDR3, as DNA: TGTGCCAGCCACGACAGGGGGCTTAACACCGGGGAGCTGTTTTTT. It is translated as CASHDRGLNTGELFF.

This clonotype turned up a few times. This chain uses TRBV12-3 or TRBV12-4 with TRBJ2-6, with unresolved D. The CDR3 consists of 13 residues. Trimming removed 6 bases from V and 4 bases from J, with 7 bases in between. The CDR3 reads CASRVRGANVLTF. The CDR3 region has the DNA TGTGCCAGCAGGGTTAGAGGGGCCAACGTCCTGACTTTC.

The chain combines TRBV9 with TRBJ1-5, with D possibly matching TRBD1 (6 bases). V lost 5 bases, J lost 1 base, and 19 bases lay in between. In germline, CDR1 is SGDLS, CDR2 YYNGEE. This CDR3 contains 17 residues. The CDR3 here is CASSEAGGGVSNQPQHF. CDR3 in DNA: TGTGCCAGCAGTGAAGCGGGGGGGGGCGTAAGCAATCAGCCCCAGCATTTT.

This clonotype was counted a few times. One end of the junction is discordant with germline, which a read error may explain. The CDR3 loop reads CASIGQEGGFTF. CDR3 DNA sequence: TGTGCCAGCATAGGACAGGAAGGTGGCTTCACCTTC. The chain has TRBV6-5 and TRBJ1-2, with 7 bases identical to TRBD1. This CDR3 region has 12 residues. Germline V gives CDR1 MNHEY, CDR2 SVGAGI.

About this clonotype itself: It is likely a read error, because the conserved phenylalanine at the end of the CDR3 is missing. The chain is built from TRBV29-1 and TRBJ1-1; maybe TRBD1 (6 bases). The V gene lost 7 bases and the J gene lost 5 bases, with 17 bases spanning the gap. The CDR3 sequence is 13 residues long. Germline assignment: CDR1 SQVTM and CDR2 ANQGSEA. The CDR3 DNA is TGCAGCGATAACTCTGGCAGGGGAACTGAAGCTTTCCTT. Amino acids: CSDNSGRGTEAFL.

The chain combines TRBV4-2 with TRBJ2-1, with TRBD1 matching over 9 bases. From germline, CDR1 is LGHNA and CDR2 YNFKEQ. The CDR3 is 15 amino acids. Losses at the gene ends were 5 bases for V and 5 bases for J; bases not matched to a gene: 7. The CDR3 nucleotides are TGTGCCAGCAGCTACCGGGACAGGGAAAACAATGAGCAGTTCTTC. Residues: CASSYRDRENNEQFF.

J is TRBJ1-6 and V is TRBV9; a possible D gene is TRBD1 (6 bases). The V and J ends lost 0 bases and 7 bases respectively, with 11 bases between them. CDR1 is SGDLS and CDR2 is YYNGEE in the germline V gene. The length of the CDR3 is 15 residues. The CDR3 bases are TGTGCCAGCAGCGTAGAGGACAGCAACAATTCACCCCTCCACTTT. Translating it yields CASSVEDSNNSPLHF.

The chain couples TRBV6-5 to TRBJ1-3; D is ambiguous. CDR1 and CDR2 (germline): MNHEY, SVGAGI. This CDR3 spans 15 amino acids. V shed 2 bases and J shed 1 base, with 9 bases lying between them. CDR3 nucleotide sequence: TGTGCCAGCAGTTACAGGACGGAGTCTGGAAACACCATATATTTT. Translated, it gives CASSYRTESGNTIYF.

J is TRBJ1-4 and V is TRBV9; no definite D call. The CDR3 extends over 14 amino acids. The V end lost 2 bases, the J end lost 5 bases, and 10 bases lay between the germline ends. CDR1 and CDR2 (germline): SGDLS, YYNGEE. The CDR3 protein is CASSVGNVNEKLFF. DNA of the CDR3: TGTGCCAGCAGCGTGGGGAACGTCAATGAAAAACTGTTTTTT.

V gene TRBV6-5 combines with J gene TRBJ1-6; D uncertain. The CDR3 totals 14 residues. Per germline, CDR1 MNHEY and CDR2 SVGAGI. Trimming stripped 0 bases from V and 9 bases from J, with 9 bases between. The CDR3 DNA reads TGTGCCAGCAGTTACTCTTTGGGATTTTCACCCCTCCACTTT. This gives the protein CASSYSLGFSPLHF.

This clonotype was seen repeatedly, ten times or more. The V call is TRBV10-3, the J call TRBJ1-3; D gene uncertain. Germline loops: CDR1 ENHRY, CDR2 SYGVKD. V lost 3 bases, J lost 9 bases, and 6 bases lay in between. This CDR3 contains 11 residues. Here the CDR3 reads CAISDPPTIYF. The CDR3 DNA follows: TGTGCCATCAGTGACCCACCCACCATATATTTT.

V gene TRBV29-1 combines with J gene TRBJ1-4; tentatively, D is TRBD1 (5 bases). The CDR3 is 14 amino acids. Germline CDR1 reads SQVTM; CDR2 reads ANQGSEA. Trimming took 6 bases from V and 8 from J, leaving 19 bases between them. The CDR3 region is CSVVAGDTGEKLFF. The CDR3 coding sequence is TGCAGCGTCGTAGCGGGGGATACCGGGGAAAAACTGTTTTTT.

The chain is built from TRBV12-3 or TRBV12-4 and TRBJ1-4; tentatively, D is TRBD1 (5 bases). This CDR3 has 13 amino acids. V was shortened by 10 bases and J by 4 bases, with 13 bases between the two germline ends. Here the CDR3 reads CATTKDSNEKLFF. The CDR3 DNA reads TGTGCCACCACCAAAGACAGTAATGAAAAACTGTTTTTT.

Note on this clonotype: This may come from a read error, since a much larger clone is one base off. The rearrangement joins TRBV9 to TRBJ2-6; D tentatively reads TRBD1 or TRBD2 (6 bases each). Trimming cost V 4 bases and J 3 bases, with 20 bases left between them. This CDR3 spans 18 amino acids. CDR1 is SGDLS, CDR2 YYNGEE, per germline. CDR3 sequence: CASSLILAGEDGANVLTF. CDR3 DNA sequence: TGTGCCAGCAGCTTAATTCTCGCAGGGGAGGATGGGGCCAACGTCCTGACTTTC.

The gene calls are TRBV20-1 and TRBJ1-2; D possibly corresponds to TRBD1 (5 bases). Trimming removed 3 bases from V and 8 bases from J, with 19 bases in between. Germline CDR1 reads DFQATT; CDR2 reads SNEGSKA (reference sequence). The CDR3 contains 14 residues. This CDR3 reads CSARFLAGQSGYTF. The DNA for the CDR3 is TGCAGTGCTAGGTTTCTGGCAGGGCAGTCAGGCTACACCTTC.

This clonotype was seen many times. This sequence joins TRBV10-3 and TRBJ1-5; possible D gene TRBD1, 5 bases. The CDR3 sequence is 15 residues long. Per germline, CDR1 ENHRY and CDR2 SYGVKD. Trimming cost V 0 bases and J 6 bases, with 12 bases left between them. The CDR3 loop is CAISESAGVGQPQHF. CDR3 in DNA: TGTGCCATCAGTGAGTCAGCGGGGGTGGGTCAGCCCCAGCATTTT.

A few counts support this clonotype. J is TRBJ1-2 and V is TRBV14; 8 positions agree with TRBD1. CDR3 size: 16 residues. Germline-derived CDR1 and CDR2 are SGHDN and FVKESK. V gave up 0 bases and J gave up 6 bases; unmatched junction bases: 9. The CDR3, as DNA: TGTGCCAGCAGCCAAGACGGCTCGGCAGGGGGCCATGGCTACACCTTC. This sequence encodes CASSQDGSAGGHGYTF.

This clonotype was counted once. The chain combines TRBV29-1 with TRBJ2-7, with 10 bases identical to TRBD1. The CDR3 extends over 14 amino acids. Germline CDR1 is SQVTM and CDR2 is ANQGSEA. The junction had 2 bases not matched to a gene; V was cut back by 3 bases and J by 0 bases. As DNA, the CDR3 is TGCAGCGTTGAGGACAGGGGGAACTCCTACGAGCAGTACTTC. It is translated as CSVEDRGNSYEQYF.

The chain recombines TRBV20-1 with TRBJ2-2, with TRBD2 identical over 10 bases. Germline assignment: CDR1 DFQATT and CDR2 SNEGSKA (reference sequence). This CDR3 has 15 residues. V gave up 4 bases and J gave up 3 bases; unmatched junction bases: 5. CDR3 sequence reads: CSATPGLAYTGELFF. Here the CDR3 DNA reads TGCAGTGCTACGCCGGGACTAGCGTACACCGGGGAGCTGTTTTTT.

The rearrangement uses TRBV20-1 and TRBJ2-2; the D gene could be TRBD1 or TRBD2 (5 bases each). Germline V gene lookup returns CDR1 DFQATT and CDR2 SNEGSKA (reference sequence). This CDR3 contains 12 residues. The V end was cut by 1 base, the J end by 9 bases, with 9 bases between. CDR3 loop: CSARGDGRELFF. The CDR3 coding sequence is TGCAGTGCTAGAGGGGACGGCCGGGAGCTGTTTTTT.